A single sample is the source of the 12 T cell receptor beta chains below, sequenced in a study of blood T cell repertoires in COVID-19. Using immunoSEQ multiplex PCR, the repertoire was profiled, and TCRdb retains in-frame clones only, with some absent. This table has 360,000 or so clones, approximately 89% appearing once. Specimen: peripheral blood. These receptor sequences come from a woman aged 55-70 years with COVID-19, enrolled during active disease.

V and J are TRBV6-2 or TRBV6-3 and TRBJ1-2; D may be TRBD1 (6 bases). V lost 6 bases and J 4 bases, leaving 12 bases between the germline ends. Per the germline V gene, CDR1 is MNHEY and CDR2 is SVGEGT. The length of the CDR3 is 13 residues. The CDR3 is CASSAGVGYGYTF. The CDR3 DNA reads as TGTGCCAGCAGCGCAGGGGTAGGCTATGGCTACACCTTC.

V gene TRBV28 combines with J gene TRBJ1-2; D is unclear. Germline CDR1 MDHEN, CDR2 SYDVKM. The V and J ends lost 1 base and 3 bases respectively, with 9 bases between them. The CDR3 length is 14 residues. Here the CDR3 reads CASSLLDTYYGYTF. As DNA, the CDR3 is TGTGCCAGCAGTTTATTAGACACGTACTATGGCTACACCTTC.

This clone has a handful of counts. The chain recombines TRBV7-2 with TRBJ1-5; the D gene is possibly TRBD1 (6 bases). Trimming took off 4 bases at V and 2 bases at J, with 12 bases between the two ends. CDR1 is SGHTA and CDR2 is FQGNSA in the germline V gene. The CDR3 is 15 amino acids. CDR3 DNA: TGTGCCAGCAGCTGGGGTCGGACAGGCAATCAGCCCCAGCATTTT. Protein sequence: CASSWGRTGNQPQHF. The full variable domain, in which reference TRBV7-2 and TRBJ1-5 provide the parts outside the CDR3, is GAGVSQSPSNKVTEKGKDVELRCDPISGHTALYWYRQSLGQGLEFLIYFQGNSAPDKSGLPSDRFSAERTGGSVSTLTIQRTQQEDSAVYLCASSWGRTGNQPQHFGDGTRLSIL.

The chain joins TRBV4-1 to TRBJ2-3; a possible D gene is TRBD2 (7 bases). V was clipped by 10 bases and J by 1 base, with 12 bases between them. This CDR3 spans 13 amino acids. CDR1 and CDR2 from the germline V gene are MGHRA and YSYEKL. DNA for the CDR3: TGCGCCACTAGGGGGGGAGGCACAGATACGCAGTATTTT. It codes for CATRGGGTDTQYF.

This clone showed up just once. The chain is built from TRBV7-2 and TRBJ1-5; D gene unclear. Germline values: CDR1 SGHTA, CDR2 FQGNSA. V gave up 1 base and J gave up 5 bases, with 3 bases separating them. The CDR3 spans 12 residues. Here the CDR3 DNA reads TGTGCCAGCAGCTTAGACTATCAGCCCCAGCATTTT. Its translation: CASSLDYQPQHF.

The rearrangement uses TRBV30 and TRBJ1-4; TRBD1 aligns across 8 bases. V trimming: 1 base; J trimming: 8 bases; junction bases outside the gene matches: 9. The CDR3 consists of 15 residues. The V gene's germline CDR1 is GTSNPN and CDR2 SVGIG (reference sequence). The CDR3 loop reads CAWSERTGIREKLFF. CDR3 sequence (DNA): TGTGCCTGGAGTGAACGGACAGGGATTCGGGAAAAACTGTTTTTT. Full variable domain (missing parts from reference TRBV30 and TRBJ1-4): SQTIHQWPATLVQPVGSPLSLECTVEGTSNPNLYWYRQAAGRGLQLLFYSVGIGQISSEVPQNLSASRPQDRQFILSSKKLLLSDSGFYLCAWSERTGIREKLFFGSGTQLSVL.

The chain joins TRBV7-2 to TRBJ1-1; TRBD1 is a possible D gene (6 bases). V lost 5 bases and J lost 5, with 18 bases in between. This CDR3 contains 15 residues. Germline loops: CDR1 SGHTA, CDR2 FQGNSA. CDR3 nucleotides: TGTGCCAGCAGCCCACAATCACAGGGTGGTACTGAAGCTTTCTTT. Protein product: CASSPQSQGGTEAFF.

V and J are TRBV6-5 and TRBJ2-1; 12 bases line up with TRBD1. CDR1 and CDR2 from the germline V gene are MNHEY and SVGAGI. The CDR3 covers 14 residues. Unmatched junction bases numbered 7, after V lost 6 bases and J lost 10 bases. DNA for the CDR3: TGTGCCAGCAGGAGGGACAGGGGGCCGGGCGAGCAGTTCTTC. Protein sequence: CASRRDRGPGEQFF.

The chain couples TRBV3-1 (or the pseudogene TRBV3-2) to TRBJ2-1, with TRBD1 identical over 7 bases. J gave up 5 bases and V 7 bases, and 8 bases lay outside the gene matches. There are 14 residues in the CDR3. Germline values: CDR1 LGHDT, CDR2 YNNKEL (reference sequence). The DNA of the CDR3 is TGTGCCAGCACCACCGGGACAGACAACAATGAGCAGTTCTTC. Amino acids: CASTTGTDNNEQFF.

The rearrangement links TRBV6-2 or TRBV6-3 to TRBJ1-5; a possible D gene is TRBD1 (5 bases). CDR1 and CDR2 from the germline V gene are MNHEY and SVGEGT. V dropped 2 bases and J dropped 3 bases, with 20 bases sitting between them. The CDR3 has 18 amino acids. For the CDR3, the DNA is TGTGCCAGCAGTTACCGTCCAACCCTGACAGTTAACAATCAGCCCCAGCATTTT. Its protein product is CASSYRPTLTVNNQPQHF.

The V call is TRBV11-2, the J call TRBJ2-5; the match to TRBD1 covers 9 bases. Trimming took 4 bases from V and 3 from J; bases not matched to a gene: 3. The CDR3 is 14 residues long. CDR1 is SGHAT and CDR2 is FQNNGV in the germline V gene. The CDR3: CASSSRTGEETQYF. CDR3 sequence (DNA): TGTGCCAGCAGCTCGCGGACAGGGGAAGAGACCCAGTACTTC.

The chain combines TRBV6-6 with TRBJ2-2, with 10 positions matching TRBD2. The CDR3 is made up of 16 amino acids. CDR1 and CDR2 from the germline V gene are MNHNY and SVGAGI (reference sequence). The junction had 5 bases not matched to a gene; V was cut back by 4 bases and J by 3 bases. The CDR3 DNA follows: TGTGCCAGCAGTTCGTCTAGCGGGGGTTACACCGGGGAGCTGTTTTTT. This sequence encodes CASSSSSGGYTGELFF.